This entry lists 8 T cell receptor beta chains sequenced from one sample in a study of blood T cell repertoires in COVID-19. The repertoire was sequenced with immunoSEQ multiplex PCR; TCRdb's copy has only in-frame clones and lacks some. The repertoire holds more than 200,000 clones, roughly 88% seen once, with more than 0.55% in the top ten. Sequencing input: peripheral blood. The origin of the receptors is a human donor in a cohort sampled during active COVID-19.

This clone was detected only once. The V and J genes are TRBV9 and TRBJ1-1; D remains unclear. Deletions cut 4 bases from V and 3 bases from J, with 16 bases between. The CDR3 has 15 residues. Per germline, CDR1 SGDLS and CDR2 YYNGEE. The CDR3: CASSPRQVPYTEAFF. DNA for the CDR3: TGTGCCAGCAGCCCTCGGCAGGTACCGTACACTGAAGCTTTCTTT. Using reference TRBV9 and TRBJ1-1 for the parts outside the CDR3, the full variable domain is DSGVTQTPKHLITATGQRVTLRCSPRSGDLSVYWYQQSLDQGLQFLIQYYNGEERAKGNILERFSAQQFPDLHSELNLSSLELGDSALYFCASSPRQVPYTEAFFGQGTRLTVV.

This chain connects TRBV30 to TRBJ2-1; 9 bases are a match to TRBD1. There are 15 residues in the CDR3. Per the germline V gene, CDR1 is GTSNPN and CDR2 is SVGIG (reference sequence). V trimming: 0 bases; J trimming: 8 bases; junction bases outside the gene matches: 8. This chain's CDR3 is CAWSVGTGMKYEQFF. In DNA, the CDR3 is TGTGCCTGGAGTGTGGGGACAGGGATGAAATATGAGCAGTTCTTC.

This chain joins TRBV18 and TRBJ2-7; TRBD1 aligns across 8 bases. CDR3 size: 17 residues. The V gene's germline CDR1 is KGHSH and CDR2 LQKENI. The V and J ends lost 2 bases and 1 base, in that order; junction bases with no gene match: 10. The DNA of the CDR3 is TGTGCCAGCTCACCAAGGCAGGGGGCGCTTCCATCCTACGAGCAGTACTTC. This codes for CASSPRQGALPSYEQYF.

The chain employs TRBV19 and TRBJ1-2; 7 positions agree with TRBD1. Germline V CDR1 and CDR2: LNHDA, SQIVND (reference sequence). This CDR3 contains 15 residues. The V segment lost 10 bases and the J segment 6 bases; nucleotides outside the gene matches: 17. The DNA for the CDR3 is TGTGCCACCCAACGGGACCGACAGGGTTCGGATGGCTACACCTTC. Its protein is CATQRDRQGSDGYTF.

This chain links TRBV4-2 with TRBJ2-1; D is perhaps TRBD2 (6 bases). The CDR3 is 16 residues long. Per germline, CDR1 LGHNA and CDR2 YNFKEQ. V shed 0 bases and J shed 6 bases, with 15 bases lying between them. CDR3: CASSQDEPGVSNEQFF. The CDR3 nucleotides are TGTGCCAGCAGCCAAGACGAACCGGGAGTTAGCAATGAGCAGTTCTTC.

This chain uses TRBV10-3 with TRBJ2-7; 7 bases align to TRBD2. CDR1 is ENHRY, CDR2 SYGVKD, per germline. The CDR3 is made up of 13 amino acids. J lost 0 bases, V lost 8 bases, and 4 bases had no gene match. Written as DNA, the CDR3 is TGTGCCATCTCTAGCGGTCCCTCCTACGAGCAGTACTTC. Translated, it gives CAISSGPSYEQYF.

This clone was picked up one time. This chain links TRBV6-5 with TRBJ2-1, with D perhaps TRBD2 (6 bases). Trimming took 0 bases from V and 5 from J, leaving 14 bases between them. CDR1 is MNHEY, CDR2 SVGAGI, per germline. This CDR3 is 16 amino acids long. CDR3 coding DNA: TGTGCCAGCAGTTACTCTCTTCGGGAGACAAACAATGAGCAGTTCTTC. Its protein is CASSYSLRETNNEQFF.

V gene TRBV9 combines with J gene TRBJ2-7; tentative D call: TRBD1 (7 bases). Germline CDR1 is SGDLS and CDR2 is YYNGEE. This CDR3 region has 14 residues. V was cut by 0 bases and J by 4 bases, with 11 bases left in between. CDR3 sequence: CASSVVEGAYEQYF. The CDR3 coding sequence is TGTGCCAGCAGCGTAGTGGAGGGGGCTTACGAGCAGTACTTC. Variable domain in full (rest from reference TRBV9 and TRBJ2-7): DSGVTQTPKHLITATGQRVTLRCSPRSGDLSVYWYQQSLDQGLQFLIQYYNGEERAKGNILERFSAQQFPDLHSELNLSSLELGDSALYFCASSVVEGAYEQYFGPGTRLTVT.